The 5 T cell receptor beta chains listed next were all sequenced from one sample in a study of shared clonotypes between healthy human individuals. The table came from immunoSEQ multiplex PCR; TCRdb's copy has only in-frame clones and leaves some out. The sample lists under 300,000 clones; 65% were seen once. The specimen sequenced was memory CD4+ T cells sorted from blood. Described subset: CD45RA-negative fraction. These receptors were taken from a man aged 25-45 years in good health.

The CDR3 nucleotides read TGTGCCAGTCAGGACTATGGCAATCAGCCCCAGCATTTT. It is translated as CASQDYGNQPQHF. V is TRBV19 and J is TRBJ1-5; the D is unclear. This CDR3 region has 13 residues. CDR1 and CDR2 from the germline V gene are LNHDA and SQIVND (reference sequence). V lost 8 bases and J lost 2, with 10 bases in between.

This rearrangement joins TRBV19 to TRBJ1-5; perhaps TRBD1 as D (5 bases). CDR1 and CDR2 from the germline V gene are LNHDA and SQIVND (reference sequence). This CDR3 spans 15 amino acids. V was shortened by 6 bases and J by 4 bases, with 16 bases between the two germline ends. The CDR3 sequence: CASRSYGTRNQPQHF. CDR3 nucleotide sequence: TGTGCCAGTAGATCCTACGGGACTAGAAATCAGCCCCAGCATTTT.

This chain uses TRBV6-5 with TRBJ2-7; no firm D call. The CDR3 is 10 amino acids. Trimming stripped 9 bases from V and 1 base from J, with 4 bases between. The V gene's germline CDR1 is MNHEY and CDR2 SVGAGI. CDR3 amino acids: CASTSYEQYF. The CDR3 DNA reads TGTGCCAGTACATCCTACGAGCAGTACTTC.

This clone was detected a few times. V and J are TRBV27 and TRBJ1-1; TRBD1 matches at 8 bases. Trimming at V came to 1 base and at J to 4 bases, leaving 8 bases not matched to a gene. Germline-derived CDR1 and CDR2 are MNHEY and SMNVEV (reference sequence). The CDR3 is 16 amino acids. The CDR3 here is CASSLLPQGAGTEAFF. The CDR3 DNA reads TGTGCCAGCAGTTTATTGCCCCAGGGGGCTGGCACTGAAGCTTTCTTT.

This chain joins TRBV14 and TRBJ1-3; D unclear. CDR1 is SGHDN, CDR2 FVKESK, per germline. This CDR3 region has 13 residues. V shed 4 bases and J shed 9 bases, with 13 bases lying between them. The CDR3 region has the DNA TGTGCCAGCAGCCTGACCGGACGCAGCACCATATATTTT. This translates into CASSLTGRSTIYF. Together with reference TRBV14 and TRBJ1-3, the CDR3 gives the full variable domain: EAGVTQFPSHSVIEKGQTVTLRCDPISGHDNLYWYRRVMGKEIKFLLHFVKESKQDESGMPNNRFLAERTGGTYSTLKVQPAELEDSGVYFCASSLTGRSTIYFGEGSWLTVV.